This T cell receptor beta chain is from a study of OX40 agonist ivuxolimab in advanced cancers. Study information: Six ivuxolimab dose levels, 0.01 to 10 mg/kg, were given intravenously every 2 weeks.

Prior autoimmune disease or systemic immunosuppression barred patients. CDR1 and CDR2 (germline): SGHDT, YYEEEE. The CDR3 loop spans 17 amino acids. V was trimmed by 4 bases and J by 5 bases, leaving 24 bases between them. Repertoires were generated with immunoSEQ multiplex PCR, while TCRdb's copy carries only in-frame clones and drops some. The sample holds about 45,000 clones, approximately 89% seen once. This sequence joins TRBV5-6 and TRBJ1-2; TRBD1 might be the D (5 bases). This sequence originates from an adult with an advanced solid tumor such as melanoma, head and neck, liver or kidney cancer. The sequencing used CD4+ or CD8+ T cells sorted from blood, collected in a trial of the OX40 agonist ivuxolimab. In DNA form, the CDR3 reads TGTGCCAGCAGCCCGGGGACCCCTCCCGCCTTTCGTTATGGCTACACCTTC. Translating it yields CASSPGTPPAFRYGYTF.